Listed below are T cell receptor beta chains from one sample, sequenced in a study of persistence of HIV-infected CD4 T cells. Produced via immunoSEQ multiplex PCR; TCRdb's table is partial and in-frame only. The sample includes about 40,000 clones, over 75% of them seen just once. For these TCRs, the target antigens are not known. Sequencing was performed on cultured CD4+ T cells from PBMCs, taken from a patient who received antiretroviral therapy. These TCRs come from an adult with HIV. The donor label of this sample is uncertain. The CDR3 runs from the conserved cysteine through the conserved F or W. A D gene is named only where the DNA matches it firmly. Clone sizes are given selectively: once, few, many, or a class where the clone is expanded.

d_gene	v_gene	abundance	j_gene	CDR3aa	CDR3nt
NA	TRBV6-4	NA	TRBJ2-3	CASSDLGSTDTQYF	TGTGCCAGCAGTGATCTCGGGAGTACAGATACGCAGTATTTT
NA	TRBV5-5	few	TRBJ1-6	CASSYRTGSESPLHF	TGTGCCAGCAGCTACCGCACAGGGAGCGAATCACCCCTCCACTTT
NA	TRBV28	NA	TRBJ1-3	CASRSGGVGNTIYF	TGTGCCAGCAGGTCGGGGGGGGTTGGAAACACCATATATTTT
TRBD2	TRBV5-1	few	TRBJ2-3	CASSPRDLRESPDTQYF	TGCGCCAGCAGCCCGAGAGACCTGCGGGAGTCCCCAGATACGCAGTATTTT
NA	TRBV28	NA	TRBJ1-2	CAIDPRTDNYGYTF	TGTGCCATCGACCCTCGGACGGACAACTATGGCTACACCTTC
NA	TRBV7-8	NA	TRBJ2-1	CASSPGTQYNEQFF	TGTGCCAGCAGCCCCGGGACCCAGTACAATGAGCAGTTCTTC
NA	TRBV7-8	NA	TRBJ1-2	CASSLRGDYGYTF	TGTGCCAGCAGCTTAAGGGGGGACTATGGCTACACCTTC
NA	TRBV5-4	few	TRBJ2-7	CASSVDPNYEQYF	TGTGCCAGCAGCGTTGACCCAAACTACGAGCAGTACTTC
NA	TRBV18	once	TRBJ1-2	CASSPSGAAYGYTF	TGTGCCAGCTCACCTTCGGGGGCGGCCTATGGCTACACCTTC
TRBD2	TRBV4-1	NA	TRBJ2-1	CASSIVQGWTSGDNEQFF	TGCGCCAGCAGCATCGTCCAAGGTTGGACTAGCGGGGACAATGAGCAGTTCTTC
NA	TRBV19	NA	TRBJ1-3	CASNNRERNTIYF	TGTGCCAGTAATAACAGGGAGCGAAACACCATATATTTT
TRBD1	TRBV9	NA	TRBJ2-3	CASTPDRGRKQYF	TGTGCCAGCACTCCGGACAGGGGGCGTAAGCAGTATTTT
NA	TRBV9	NA	TRBJ2-5	CASSVSPGIRETQYF	TGTGCCAGCAGCGTAAGCCCGGGAATTAGGGAGACCCAGTACTTC
NA	TRBV5-4	NA	TRBJ1-4	CASSLGIRQGEEKLFF	TGTGCCAGCAGCTTGGGGATTCGGCAGGGCGAAGAAAAACTGTTTTTT
NA	TRBV18	NA	TRBJ2-1	CASSPNPMNEQFF	TGTGCCAGCTCTCCAAACCCTATGAATGAGCAGTTCTTC
NA	TRBV10-2	NA	TRBJ2-3	CASRGGIRSTDTQYF	TGCGCCAGCAGGGGAGGTATTCGGAGCACAGATACGCAGTATTTT
NA	TRBV6-1	NA	TRBJ2-2	CASSAKTGRNTGELFF	TGTGCCAGCAGTGCCAAGACCGGACGGAACACCGGGGAGCTGTTTTTT
TRBD2	TRBV5-1	NA	TRBJ2-1	CASSPQRGQYNEQFF	TGCGCCAGCAGCCCACAGCGGGGCCAATACAATGAGCAGTTCTTC
NA	TRBV5-1	NA	TRBJ2-3	CASSLYVGGTNTQYF	TGCGCCAGCAGCTTGTATGTGGGGGGCACGAATACGCAGTATTTT
NA	TRBV2	NA	TRBJ1-4	CASRDGSVGNEKLFF	TGTGCCAGCAGGGACGGCTCTGTTGGTAATGAAAAACTGTTTTTT
TRBD1	TRBV19	NA	TRBJ2-2	CASSIEGRGPVGELFF	TGTGCCAGTAGTATAGAGGGCAGGGGGCCGGTCGGGGAGCTGTTTTTT
TRBD2	TRBV5-1	NA	TRBJ2-3	CASSLDQRGYTDTQYF	TGCGCCAGCAGCTTGGATCAGCGGGGGTACACAGATACGCAGTATTTT